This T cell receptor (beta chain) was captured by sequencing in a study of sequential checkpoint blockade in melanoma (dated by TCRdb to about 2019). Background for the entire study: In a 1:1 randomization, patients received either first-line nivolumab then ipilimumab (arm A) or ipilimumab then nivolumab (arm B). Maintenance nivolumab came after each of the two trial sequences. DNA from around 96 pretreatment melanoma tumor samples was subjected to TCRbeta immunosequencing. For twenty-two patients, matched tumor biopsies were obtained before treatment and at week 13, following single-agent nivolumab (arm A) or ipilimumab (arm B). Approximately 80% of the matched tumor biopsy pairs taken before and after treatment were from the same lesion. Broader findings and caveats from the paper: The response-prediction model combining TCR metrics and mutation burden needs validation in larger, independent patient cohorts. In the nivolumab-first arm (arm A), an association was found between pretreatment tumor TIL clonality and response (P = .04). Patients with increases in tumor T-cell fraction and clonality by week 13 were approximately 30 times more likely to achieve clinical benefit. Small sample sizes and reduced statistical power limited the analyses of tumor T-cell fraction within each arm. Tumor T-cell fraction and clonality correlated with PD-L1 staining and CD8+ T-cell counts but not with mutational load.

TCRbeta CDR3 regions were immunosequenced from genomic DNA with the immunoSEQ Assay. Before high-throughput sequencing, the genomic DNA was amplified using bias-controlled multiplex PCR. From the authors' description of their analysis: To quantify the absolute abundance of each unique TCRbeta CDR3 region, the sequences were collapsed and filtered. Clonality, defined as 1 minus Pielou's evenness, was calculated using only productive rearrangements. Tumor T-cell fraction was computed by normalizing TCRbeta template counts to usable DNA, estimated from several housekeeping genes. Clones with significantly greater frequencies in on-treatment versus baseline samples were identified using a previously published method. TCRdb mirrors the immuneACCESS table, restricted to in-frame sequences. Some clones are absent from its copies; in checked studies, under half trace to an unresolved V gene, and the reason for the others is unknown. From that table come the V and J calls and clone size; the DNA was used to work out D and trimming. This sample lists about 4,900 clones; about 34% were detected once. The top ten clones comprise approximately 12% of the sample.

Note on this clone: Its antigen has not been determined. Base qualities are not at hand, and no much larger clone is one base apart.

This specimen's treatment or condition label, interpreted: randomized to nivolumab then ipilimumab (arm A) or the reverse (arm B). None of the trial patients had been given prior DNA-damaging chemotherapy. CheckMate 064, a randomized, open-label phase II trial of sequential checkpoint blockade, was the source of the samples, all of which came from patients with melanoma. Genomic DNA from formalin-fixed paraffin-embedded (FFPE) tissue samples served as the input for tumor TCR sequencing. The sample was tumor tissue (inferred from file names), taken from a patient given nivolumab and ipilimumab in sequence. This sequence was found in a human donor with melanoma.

The DNA sequence is as follows: TGTGCCAGCAGGGACAGTTTGGTAGAGACCCAGTACTTC. Protein translation: CASRDSLVETQYF. The chain couples TRBV25-1 to TRBJ2-5, with TRBD1 tentatively as D gene (6 bases match). As encoded in the germline V gene, CDR1 is MGHDK while CDR2 is SYGVNS. The CDR3 sequence holds 13 residues, the cysteine and phenylalanine included. The kept DNA is CDR3 alone, 39 bases in frame from the first base. The junction carries 12 bases between V and J, which are trimmed by 6 bases and 4 bases respectively.